A single sample is the source of the 23 T cell receptor beta chains below, sequenced in a study of blood T cell repertoires in COVID-19. TCRdb's copy holds only in-frame clones and misses some; the assay was immunoSEQ multiplex PCR. The table lists 130,000 to 150,000 clones, approximately 80% of them singletons. The sequenced sample was peripheral blood. These receptors were taken from a man in his fifties or sixties with active or convalescent COVID-19.

V usage is TRBV2 and J usage is TRBJ1-2; 8 nucleotides agree with TRBD1. This CDR3 contains 15 residues. V dropped 4 bases and J dropped 4; count of bases not matched to a gene: 8. The germline V gene has CDR1 SNHLY and CDR2 FYNNEI. The CDR3 coding sequence is TGTGCCAGCAGTGGAAGACAGGGGCTTGGCTATGGCTACACCTTC. It yields the protein CASSGRQGLGYGYTF.

The chain is built from TRBV27 and TRBJ2-7, with D perhaps matching TRBD2 (5 bases). V gave up 6 bases and J gave up 3 bases, with 15 bases separating them. The CDR3 has 14 amino acids. From germline, CDR1 is MNHEY and CDR2 SMNVEV (reference sequence). The CDR3 sequence: CASSPFGVGYEQYF. The DNA of the CDR3 is TGTGCCAGCAGCCCTTTCGGGGTGGGCTACGAGCAGTACTTC.

The chain joins TRBV3-1 (or the pseudogene TRBV3-2) to TRBJ2-4; 9 nucleotides match TRBD1. CDR1 LGHDT and CDR2 YNNKEL come from the germline V gene (reference sequence). Losses at the gene ends were 8 bases for V and 1 base for J; bases not matched to a gene: 3. CDR3 length: 14 residues. This chain's CDR3 is CASEDRGAKNIQYF. The CDR3 nucleotides read TGTGCCAGCGAGGACAGGGGTGCCAAAAACATTCAGTACTTC.

V and J are TRBV30 and TRBJ2-7; D ambiguous. Germline V gene sequence: CDR1 GTSNPN, CDR2 SVGIG (reference sequence). Trimming shortened V by 3 bases and J by 0 bases, and 6 bases separated the two germline ends. The CDR3 has 12 amino acids. Here the CDR3 reads CAWRGSSYEQYF. The CDR3 nucleotides are TGTGCCTGGAGGGGCAGCTCCTACGAGCAGTACTTC.

The V and J genes are TRBV10-2 and TRBJ1-2; D is possibly TRBD1 (5 bases). The germline V gene has CDR1 WSHSY and CDR2 SAAADI. V was shortened by 3 bases and J by 7 bases, with 9 bases between the two germline ends. This CDR3 is 12 amino acids long. The CDR3 sequence is CASSEPQGGYTF. The DNA for the CDR3 is TGCGCCAGCAGTGAACCCCAGGGTGGCTACACCTTC.

The chain combines TRBV27 with TRBJ1-6; TRBD1 matches 8 bases. V lost 6 bases, J lost 10 bases, and 8 bases stayed unmatched. The germline CDR1 and CDR2 sequences are MNHEY and SMNVEV (reference sequence). The CDR3 totals 14 residues. The CDR3 here is CASSSGQGWSPLHF. The CDR3 DNA follows: TGTGCCAGCAGCTCTGGACAGGGTTGGTCACCCCTCCACTTT.

The chain joins TRBV30 to TRBJ2-6; 7 bases are a match to TRBD1. J lost 1 base, V lost 4 bases, and 1 base had no gene match. Germline-derived CDR1 and CDR2 are GTSNPN and SVGIG (reference sequence). CDR3 length: 14 amino acids. CDR3 DNA sequence: TGTGCCTGGACCAGGGGGTCTGGGGCCAACGTCCTGACTTTC. Amino acid sequence: CAWTRGSGANVLTF. The entire variable domain, with the rest obtained from reference TRBV30 and TRBJ2-6, is as follows: SQTIHQWPATLVQPVGSPLSLECTVEGTSNPNLYWYRQAAGRGLQLLFYSVGIGQISSEVPQNLSASRPQDRQFILSSKKLLLSDSGFYLCAWTRGSGANVLTFGAGSRLTVL.

The chain couples TRBV28 to TRBJ1-5; no definite D call. The CDR3 totals 13 residues. Per germline, CDR1 MDHEN and CDR2 SYDVKM. V lost 3 bases, J lost 6 bases, and 9 bases lay in between. The CDR3 coding sequence is TGTGCCAGCAGTTTTGGAGTTATTCAGCCCCAGCATTTT. This gives the protein CASSFGVIQPQHF.

V is TRBV3-1 (or the pseudogene TRBV3-2) and J is TRBJ1-2; tentative D call: TRBD1 (5 bases). This CDR3 contains 14 residues. Trimming cost V 0 bases and J 5 bases, with 10 bases left between them. The germline V gene encodes CDR1 LGHDT and CDR2 YNNKEL (reference sequence). CDR3 bases: TGTGCCAGCAGCCAAGATGGGCAGGGTTATGGCTACACCTTC. This encodes CASSQDGQGYGYTF.

This chain joins TRBV27 and TRBJ2-1, with D possibly matching TRBD2 (5 bases). V was clipped by 4 bases and J by 9 bases, with 10 bases between them. Germline loops: CDR1 MNHEY, CDR2 SMNVEV (reference sequence). The CDR3 loop spans 12 amino acids. CDR3 loop: CASSSRGTEQFF. CDR3 bases: TGTGCCAGCAGTTCCCGGGGTACTGAGCAGTTCTTC.

The J gene is TRBJ1-6, the V gene TRBV27, with 10 bases aligning to TRBD1. The CDR3 covers 16 residues. V lost 5 bases and J lost 6; bases outside the gene matches: 7. Per germline, CDR1 MNHEY and CDR2 SMNVEV (reference sequence). CDR3 DNA sequence: TGTGCCAGCAGTCCACCCGGGACAGGGGCTAATTCACCCCTCCACTTT. This codes for CASSPPGTGANSPLHF.

This clone was found a few times. V and J are TRBV3-1 (or the pseudogene TRBV3-2) and TRBJ2-2, with TRBD2 matching 8 bases. This CDR3 has 12 amino acids. Germline CDR1 LGHDT, CDR2 YNNKEL (reference sequence). After removal of 6 bases from V and 6 bases from J, the junction contained 0 bases not matched to a gene. CDR3 amino acids: CASRGLAGELFF. The CDR3 nucleotides are TGTGCCAGCAGGGGACTAGCCGGGGAGCTGTTTTTT.

The genes are TRBV7-3 and TRBJ2-1; tentative D call: TRBD2 (7 bases). The germline V and J ends were trimmed by 3 bases and 4 bases, with 22 bases remaining between them. The germline CDR1 and CDR2 sequences are SGHTA and FQGTGA. CDR3 length: 18 amino acids. The CDR3 DNA reads TGTGCCAGCAGCTTGTTGGGGGGCCCTCGCGGGAGTTACAATGAGCAGTTCTTC. Amino acid sequence: CASSLLGGPRGSYNEQFF. Combining the CDR3 with reference TRBV7-3 and TRBJ2-1 gives the whole variable domain GAGVSQTPSNKVTEKGKYVELRCDPISGHTALYWYRQSLGQGPEFLIYFQGTGAADDSGLPNDRFFAVRPEGSVSTLKIQRTERGDSAVYLCASSLLGGPRGSYNEQFFGPGTRLTVL.

V is TRBV28 and J is TRBJ1-4; no clear D. The CDR3 consists of 14 residues. CDR1 and CDR2 from the germline V gene are MDHEN and SYDVKM. V gave up 4 bases and J gave up 9 bases, with 15 bases separating them. CDR3 sequence (DNA): TGTGCCAGCAGTTCCCCGGGTTCTGGTAAAAAACTGTTTTTT. It yields the protein CASSSPGSGKKLFF.

The chain is built from TRBV7-9 and TRBJ2-1; 14 nucleotides match TRBD2. The V segment lost 2 bases and the J segment 9 bases; nucleotides outside the gene matches: 15. Germline CDR1 is SEHNR and CDR2 is FQNEAQ (reference sequence). This CDR3 comprises 19 residues. CDR3 region: CASSLWPPGTSGRPGEQFF. The CDR3 DNA reads as TGTGCCAGCAGCTTATGGCCGCCGGGGACTAGCGGGAGACCGGGTGAGCAGTTCTTC.

The rearrangement joins TRBV18 to TRBJ1-3; D is uncertain. The CDR3 is 16 amino acids. Germline V gives CDR1 KGHSH, CDR2 LQKENI. V dropped 0 bases and J dropped 4 bases, with 13 bases sitting between them. The CDR3 sequence is CASSPPEGSEGNTIYF. The CDR3 nucleotides are TGTGCCAGCTCACCACCAGAGGGTTCGGAAGGAAACACCATATATTTT.

J is TRBJ2-3 and V is TRBV14; 13 positions agree with TRBD2. Per germline, CDR1 SGHDN and CDR2 FVKESK. V gave up 5 bases and J gave up 1 base; unmatched junction bases: 9. This CDR3 contains 18 residues. DNA for the CDR3: TGTGCCAGCAGCATCCGGGGACTAGCGGGATACGGCACAGATACGCAGTATTTT. It encodes CASSIRGLAGYGTDTQYF.

This chain links TRBV7-6 with TRBJ2-7, with D unresolved. Trimming took 1 base from V and 3 from J, leaving 10 bases between them. Germline V gene sequence: CDR1 SGHVS, CDR2 FNYEAQ. CDR3 size: 14 residues. CDR3 sequence: CASSLVADDYEQYF. The DNA for the CDR3 is TGTGCCAGCAGCTTAGTGGCCGATGACTACGAGCAGTACTTC.

The chain couples TRBV30 to TRBJ1-1; 7 bases map to TRBD1. J gave up 4 bases and V 1 base, and 6 bases lay outside the gene matches. The CDR3 totals 14 residues. Germline assignment: CDR1 GTSNPN and CDR2 SVGIG (reference sequence). CDR3 in DNA: TGTGCCTGGAGTGAAGGGGGCATGGGCACTGAAGCTTTCTTT. Translated: CAWSEGGMGTEAFF.

This rearrangement joins TRBV20-1 to TRBJ1-1; D remains unclear. The germline gives CDR1 DFQATT, CDR2 SNEGSKA (reference sequence). The CDR3 totals 11 residues. For the CDR3, the DNA is TGCAGCGAAGCCAAGAACACTGAAGCTTTCTTT. It yields the protein CSEAKNTEAFF.

This clone was recorded only once. The V call is TRBV10-3, the J call TRBJ2-2; 7 positions agree with TRBD1. CDR1 is ENHRY and CDR2 is SYGVKD in the germline V gene. The trim removed 8 bases at V and 0 bases at J, leaving 9 bases unmatched. The CDR3 extends over 16 amino acids. CDR3 bases: TGTGCCATCGGAAGACAGGGCCCCACGAACACCGGGGAGCTGTTTTTT. Residues: CAIGRQGPTNTGELFF.

The J gene is TRBJ1-6, the V gene TRBV6-1, with no clear D. Germline V gene sequence: CDR1 MNHNS, CDR2 SASEGT. This CDR3 has 15 amino acids. Trimming pared 0 bases from V and 7 bases from J, leaving 10 bases between. CDR3 sequence: CASSEASGYNSPLHF. The CDR3, as DNA: TGTGCCAGCAGTGAAGCTTCGGGTTACAATTCACCCCTCCACTTT.

CDR3 nucleotides: TGTGCCAGCAGCTTATCAAATTCACCCCTCCACTTT. This gives the protein CASSLSNSPLHF. The chain links TRBV11-1 to TRBJ1-6; D unclear. CDR1 is SGHAT and CDR2 is FQDESV in the germline V gene (reference sequence). The CDR3 spans 12 residues. V was clipped by 2 bases and J by 7 bases, with 3 bases between them.